Presented here are 10 T cell receptor beta chains from one specimen sequenced in a study of CD8+CD57+ T cells in acquired aplastic anemia. Genomic DNA, serving as template, underwent TCR beta VDJ and CDR3 profiling. TCRdb reprocessed the reads via MiXCR and lists one record per CDR3 protein. Among roughly 81,000 distinct CDR3 sequences listed, 40% to 50% were seen once. Input material: sorted CD4+, CD8+, or CD8+CD57+ T cells (not recorded which) from PBMCs. Every receptor here comes from a human donor in good health, serving as a control.

As DNA, the CDR3 is TGTGCCAGCAGTGAGGCCGGCTACACCTTC. It translates to CASSEAGYTF. J is TRBJ1-2 and V is TRBV6-5, with D unresolved. The germline gives CDR1 MNHEY, CDR2 SVGAGI. Trimming left V 5 bases short and J 8 bases short, with 6 bases between. This CDR3 has 10 residues.

The V and J genes are TRBV29-1 and TRBJ1-2, with TRBD1 identical over 8 bases. Germline CDR1 is SQVTM and CDR2 is ANQGSEA. The CDR3 sequence is 15 residues long. J gave up 7 bases and V 5 bases, and 15 bases lay outside the gene matches. The CDR3 region has the DNA TGCAGCGTTACTCTAGGACAGGGACGAACCCTTGGCTACACCTTC. The encoded protein is CSVTLGQGRTLGYTF.

This clonotype was found a few times. The chain is built from TRBV29-1 and TRBJ2-7; tentatively, D is TRBD1 (6 bases). V lost 3 bases to trimming and J lost 6 bases, with 12 bases between them. CDR3 length equals 12 residues. CDR1 and CDR2 from the germline V gene are SQVTM and ANQGSEA. The CDR3 DNA reads TGCAGCGTTGACCCAGGGGTAGGCGAGCAGTACTTC. The encoded protein is CSVDPGVGEQYF.

This chain links TRBV10-2 with TRBJ2-5, with TRBD2 matching over 10 bases. V trimming: 6 bases; J trimming: 5 bases; junction bases outside the gene matches: 6. The CDR3 length is 14 residues. The germline CDR1 and CDR2 sequences are WSHSY and SAAADI. CDR3 sequence: CASRERGGRETQYF. The CDR3 DNA is TGCGCCAGCAGGGAGCGGGGGGGTCGGGAGACCCAGTACTTC.

This clonotype appeared many times. The V gene is TRBV5-1, the J gene TRBJ2-1; the D gene is possibly TRBD1 (6 bases). The CDR3 totals 12 residues. From germline, CDR1 is SGHRS and CDR2 YFSETQ. V lost 5 bases, J lost 8 bases, and 11 bases lay in between. CDR3 DNA sequence: TGCGCCAGCAGACTAGGGGGACATGAGCAGTTCTTC. Translated, it gives CASRLGGHEQFF.

This clonotype occurred a few times. The chain has TRBV30 and TRBJ1-2, with D possibly TRBD1 on 6 matching bases. The ends were cut back, 5 bases at V and 7 bases at J, with 14 bases in the middle. The length of the CDR3 is 12 residues. The germline CDR1 and CDR2 sequences are GTSNPN and SVGIG (reference sequence). The CDR3: CAWAGTRGGYTF. As DNA, the CDR3 is TGTGCCTGGGCAGGGACCAGGGGTGGCTACACCTTC.

This chain links TRBV4-2 with TRBJ2-1, with TRBD2 identical over 10 bases. Germline lookup yields CDR1 LGHNA and CDR2 YNFKEQ. Trimming took 5 bases from V and 4 from J; bases not matched to a gene: 14. There are 18 residues in the CDR3. As DNA, the CDR3 is TGTGCCAGCAGCGGCGGGGCTAGCGGGAGACTAGGTTACAATGAGCAGTTCTTC. This codes for CASSGGASGRLGYNEQFF.

The chain recombines TRBV15 with TRBJ2-5; possibly TRBD1 for D (6 bases). Trimming removed 0 bases from V and 4 bases from J, with 12 bases in between. This CDR3 spans 15 amino acids. CDR1 is LNHNV, CDR2 YYDKDF, per germline (reference sequence). The CDR3 loop is CATSRDSGEVETQYF. The CDR3 region has the DNA TGTGCCACCAGCAGAGATTCAGGGGAAGTAGAGACCCAGTACTTC.

The chain joins TRBV19 to TRBJ1-1; D is undetermined. From germline, CDR1 is LNHDA and CDR2 SQIVND (reference sequence). Trimming pared 5 bases from V and 0 bases from J, leaving 13 bases between. CDR3 size: 15 residues. CDR3 amino acids: CASSQAGYLNTEAFF. For the CDR3, the DNA is TGTGCCAGTAGTCAGGCAGGATACTTGAACACTGAAGCTTTCTTT.

The chain couples TRBV20-1 to TRBJ2-1, with 9 nucleotides matching TRBD2. V was pared by 1 base and J by 7 bases, with 11 bases of the junction left unmatched. CDR1 DFQATT and CDR2 SNEGSKA come from the germline V gene (reference sequence). The CDR3 length is 16 residues. The CDR3 protein is CSARAPASGIVNEQFF. The CDR3 DNA reads TGCAGTGCTAGAGCCCCGGCTAGCGGGATAGTGAATGAGCAGTTCTTC.